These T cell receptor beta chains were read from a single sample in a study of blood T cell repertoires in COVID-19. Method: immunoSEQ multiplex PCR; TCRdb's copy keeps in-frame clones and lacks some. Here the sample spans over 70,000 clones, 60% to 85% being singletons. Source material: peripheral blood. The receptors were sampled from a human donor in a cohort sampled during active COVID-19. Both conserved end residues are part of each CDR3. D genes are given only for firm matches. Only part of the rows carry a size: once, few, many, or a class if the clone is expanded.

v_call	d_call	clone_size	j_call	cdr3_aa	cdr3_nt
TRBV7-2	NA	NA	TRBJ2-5	CASSFDGGETQYF	TGTGCCAGCAGCTTCGACGGGGGTGAGACCCAGTACTTC
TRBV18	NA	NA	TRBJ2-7	CASSGGAKPYEQYF	TGTGCCAGCTCCGGAGGGGCTAAACCCTACGAGCAGTACTTC
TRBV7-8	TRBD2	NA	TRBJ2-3	CASSFAGGRDSGTDTQYF	TGTGCCAGCAGCTTTGCCGGCGGGAGGGATTCCGGCACAGATACGCAGTATTTT
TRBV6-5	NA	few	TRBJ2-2	CASSRQAGTGELFF	TGTGCCAGCAGTAGACAGGCGGGCACCGGGGAGCTGTTTTTT
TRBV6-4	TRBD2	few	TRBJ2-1	CASSENSGLAQRPTYNEQFF	TGTGCCAGCAGTGAGAATTCGGGACTAGCGCAACGACCTACCTACAATGAGCAGTTCTTC
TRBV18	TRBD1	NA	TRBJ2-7	CASSPRDRGPLAHEQYF	TGTGCCAGCTCACCCCGGGACAGGGGCCCACTTGCCCACGAGCAGTACTTC
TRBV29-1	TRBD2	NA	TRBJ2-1	CIFRGETNEQFF	TGCATCTTTCGGGGGGAAACAAATGAGCAGTTCTTC
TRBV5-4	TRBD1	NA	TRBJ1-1	CASSPTAHRGDMEAFF	TGTGCCAGCAGCCCGACTGCCCACAGGGGAGATATGGAAGCTTTCTTT
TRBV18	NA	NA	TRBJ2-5	CASSPRPGNQETQYF	TGTGCCAGCTCACCTAGGCCGGGAAACCAAGAGACCCAGTACTTC
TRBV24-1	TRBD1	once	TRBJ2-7	CATSDRTGTATYEQYF	TGTGCCACCAGTGATAGAACCGGGACAGCTACCTACGAGCAGTACTTC
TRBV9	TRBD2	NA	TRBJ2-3	CASSGRGSGAGADTQYF	TGTGCCAGCAGCGGACGTGGTAGCGGGGCGGGTGCAGATACGCAGTATTTT
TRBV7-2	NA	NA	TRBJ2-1	CASSSPWGERQFF	TGTGCCAGCAGCTCACCGTGGGGGGAGCGGCAGTTCTTC
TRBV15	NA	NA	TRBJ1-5	CATSRGPQPQHF	TGTGCCACCAGCAGAGGGCCCCAGCCCCAGCATTTT
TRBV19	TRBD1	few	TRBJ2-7	CASSSPQGAEQYF	TGTGCCAGTAGTTCCCCCCAGGGGGCCGAGCAGTACTTC
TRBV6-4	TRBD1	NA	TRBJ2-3	CASSAGGRTDTQYF	TGTGCCAGCAGCGCAGGGGGCAGGACAGATACGCAGTATTTT
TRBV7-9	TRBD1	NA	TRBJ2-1	CASSFRDRESYNEQFF	TGTGCCAGCAGCTTCCGGGACAGGGAGTCCTACAATGAGCAGTTCTTC
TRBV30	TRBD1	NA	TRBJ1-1	CACQTNRGREAFF	TGTGCCTGCCAAACCAACAGGGGCAGGGAAGCTTTCTTT
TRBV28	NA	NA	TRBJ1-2	CATSRVQGYGYTF	TGTGCCACCTCCAGGGTACAGGGCTATGGCTACACCTTC
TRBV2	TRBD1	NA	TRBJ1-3	CASSEGGKGASGNTIYF	TGTGCCAGCAGTGAAGGGGGCAAGGGGGCTAGTGGAAACACCATATATTTT
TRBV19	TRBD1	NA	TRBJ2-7	CASSMRPGQGFHEQYF	TGTGCCAGTAGTATGCGCCCGGGACAGGGGTTCCACGAGCAGTACTTC
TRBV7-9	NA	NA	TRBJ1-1	CASSSRQPTEAFF	TGTGCCAGCAGCTCAAGACAGCCCACTGAAGCTTTCTTT
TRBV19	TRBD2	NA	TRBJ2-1	CASSLAGGGNEQFF	TGTGCCAGCTCTCTAGCGGGAGGGGGGAATGAGCAGTTCTTC
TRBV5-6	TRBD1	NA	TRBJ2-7	CASSFTGVREQYF	TGTGCCAGCAGCTTTACAGGGGTGCGTGAGCAGTACTTC
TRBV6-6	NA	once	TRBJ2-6	CASSYGGNSGANVLTF	TGTGCCAGCAGTTACGGCGGGAACTCTGGGGCCAACGTCCTGACTTTC
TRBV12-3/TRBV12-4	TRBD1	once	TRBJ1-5	CASRGTGLQPQHF	TGTGCCAGCAGGGGGACAGGGCTACAGCCCCAGCATTTT
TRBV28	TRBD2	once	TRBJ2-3	CASSLKLAGGTDTQYF	TGTGCCAGCAGTTTGAAACTAGCGGGAGGAACAGATACGCAGTATTTT
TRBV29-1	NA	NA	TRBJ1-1	CSVERGGSTEAFF	TGCAGCGTTGAGAGGGGGGGAAGCACTGAAGCTTTCTTT
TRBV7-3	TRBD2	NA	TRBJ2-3	CASSPGLATDTQYF	TGTGCCAGCAGCCCGGGACTAGCCACAGATACGCAGTATTTT
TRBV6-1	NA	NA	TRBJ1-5	CASSEGLGAQPQHF	TGTGCCAGCAGTGAAGGGCTAGGCGCACAGCCCCAGCATTTT
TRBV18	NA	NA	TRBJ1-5	CASSLVQGEQPQHF	TGTGCCAGCTCACTAGTACAGGGTGAACAGCCCCAGCATTTT
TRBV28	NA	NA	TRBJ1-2	CASSLRTGRGGYTF	TGTGCCAGCAGTTTACGGACCGGTCGGGGTGGCTACACCTTC